This passage covers 27 T cell receptor beta chains from one sample sequenced in a study of T cell repertoires in cytomegalovirus infection. No cognate antigen is known for these TCRs. TCRdb redid the calling of the reads with MiXCR, one entry per CDR3 protein. The profile covers roughly 920,000 distinct CDR3 sequences, with around 31% appearing a single time and over 13% taken by the ten largest. This sample comprised cultured CD8+ T cells from PBMCs, obtained from culture after CMV antigen stimulation. These TCRs come from a human donor in good health (CMV status not recorded). Some clones in this sample may be carry-over from other donors' samples.

The genes are TRBV5-5 and TRBJ1-1; D call uncertain. Between the trimmed V and J ends, which lost 4 bases and 10 bases, there was a span of 17 bases. Per the germline V gene, CDR1 is SGHKS and CDR2 is YYEKEE (reference sequence). This CDR3 is built from 13 residues. The CDR3 DNA follows: TGTGCCAGCAGCCAACTTACCTCTCGAGGAGCTTTCTTT. It encodes CASSQLTSRGAFF.

In this sample, this clonotype turned up a few times. The chain combines TRBV5-4 with TRBJ1-1, with TRBD1 as a possible D gene (6 bases). This CDR3 is 14 amino acids long. CDR1 is SGHNT, CDR2 YYREEE, per germline (reference sequence). With 0 bases removed from V and 5 bases from J, the gap between germline ends came to 11 bases. The CDR3 sequence: CASSLEQGGTEAFF. The CDR3, as DNA: TGTGCCAGCAGCTTGGAACAGGGAGGAACTGAAGCTTTCTTT.

In its sample, this clonotype was seen many times. V is TRBV7-9 and J is TRBJ2-2; D ambiguous. This CDR3 has 15 residues. Germline CDR1 SEHNR, CDR2 FQNEAQ (reference sequence). V was shortened by 3 bases and J by 2 bases, with 10 bases between the two germline ends. The CDR3 protein is CASSFRRDNTGELFF. CDR3 sequence (DNA): TGTGCCAGCAGCTTTCGTCGTGACAACACCGGGGAGCTGTTTTTT.

The V and J genes are TRBV7-4 and TRBJ2-6; 8 nucleotides agree with TRBD1. CDR1 SGHVT and CDR2 SQSDAQ come from the germline V gene. With 8 bases clipped from V and 2 bases from J, the junction kept 2 bases outside the gene matches. The CDR3 loop spans 14 amino acids. CDR3 sequence: CASPDRAGANVLTF. CDR3 in DNA: TGTGCCAGCCCGGACAGGGCTGGGGCCAACGTCCTGACTTTC.

This clonotype came up many times. The chain is built from TRBV19 and TRBJ2-2, with TRBD1 identical over 9 bases. Germline values: CDR1 LNHDA, CDR2 SQIVND (reference sequence). This CDR3 region has 14 residues. V was clipped by 5 bases and J by 4 bases; unmatched bases: 2. CDR3 protein: CASSWGQGTGELFF. Here the CDR3 DNA reads TGTGCCAGTAGTTGGGGACAGGGCACCGGGGAGCTGTTTTTT.

This clonotype has just a few counts. This chain uses TRBV4-1 with TRBJ2-2; D call uncertain. Germline V gives CDR1 MGHRA, CDR2 YSYEKL. The CDR3 runs to 13 residues. V lost 0 bases, J lost 6 bases, and 5 bases lay in between. DNA of the CDR3: TGCGCCAGCAGCCAAGATGGTCCCGGGGAGCTGTTTTTT. It is translated as CASSQDGPGELFF.

The rearrangement uses TRBV2 and TRBJ1-1, with a tentative D call TRBD1 (5 bases). The length of the CDR3 is 14 residues. From germline, CDR1 is SNHLY and CDR2 FYNNEI. Trimming took off 8 bases at V and 6 bases at J, with 19 bases between the two ends. The DNA of the CDR3 is TGTGCCAGCGTGCCCTGGGGGGGGAATTCTGAAGCTTTCTTT. Translating it yields CASVPWGGNSEAFF.

The rearrangement uses TRBV7-9 and TRBJ2-1; 7 bases match TRBD2. With 1 base clipped from V and 0 bases from J, the junction kept 6 bases outside the gene matches. Germline-derived CDR1 and CDR2 are SEHNR and FQNEAQ (reference sequence). The CDR3 loop spans 17 amino acids. The CDR3 region is CASSLVGWTSSYNEQFF. CDR3 in DNA: TGTGCCAGCAGCTTAGTAGGTTGGACTAGCTCCTACAATGAGCAGTTCTTC.

The chain joins TRBV7-2 to TRBJ2-5; TRBD2 matches at 10 bases. Trimming removed 5 bases from V and 3 bases from J; junction bases left unmatched: 15. This CDR3 contains 18 residues. CDR1 and CDR2 from the germline V gene are SGHTA and FQGNSA. CDR3 residues: CASSHLLRTSGNKETQYF. The CDR3 nucleotides are TGTGCCAGCAGCCATCTATTACGGACTAGCGGCAACAAAGAGACCCAGTACTTC.

This clonotype occurred a few times. The chain's CDR3 is CASSSLGGLAGGGEQFF. The CDR3 region has the DNA TGTGCCAGCAGCAGCTTAGGGGGACTAGCGGGGGGGGGTGAGCAGTTCTTC. This chain uses TRBV7-6 with TRBJ2-1, with 16 nucleotides matching TRBD2. After removal of 5 bases from V and 9 bases from J, the junction contained 10 bases not matched to a gene. This CDR3 region has 17 residues. Germline V lookup: CDR1 SGHVS, CDR2 FNYEAQ.

The chain carries TRBV9 and TRBJ1-1; the match to TRBD1 covers 11 bases. Germline V CDR1 and CDR2: SGDLS, YYNGEE. The V gene end was trimmed by 4 bases and the J gene end by 6 bases; junction bases not matched to a gene: 8. CDR3 size: 15 residues. The CDR3 loop is CASSSLRTGGPEAFF. The CDR3 DNA reads TGTGCCAGCAGCTCCTTAAGGACAGGGGGCCCTGAAGCTTTCTTT.

The chain uses TRBV15 and TRBJ2-1; 7 bases fit TRBD1. The CDR3 covers 16 residues. V shed 2 bases and J 0 bases; nucleotides not matched to a gene: 4. Germline loops: CDR1 LNHNV, CDR2 YYDKDF (reference sequence). The CDR3 loop reads CATSRQTGASYNEQFF. CDR3 nucleotide sequence: TGTGCCACCAGCAGACAAACAGGGGCCTCCTACAATGAGCAGTTCTTC.

In its sample, this clonotype was seen a few times. The V and J genes are TRBV12-5 and TRBJ2-1; 9 bases are a match to TRBD1. This CDR3 comprises 15 residues. Germline V gene lookup returns CDR1 LGHNT and CDR2 FRNRAP. V dropped 6 bases and J dropped 4; count of bases not matched to a gene: 7. This CDR3 is CASGFGTGPYNEQFF. The CDR3 region has the DNA TGTGCTAGTGGCTTCGGGACAGGGCCATACAATGAGCAGTTCTTC. The full variable domain, with the rest looked up from reference TRBV12-5 and TRBJ2-1, is DARVTQTPRHKVTEMGQEVTMRCQPILGHNTVFWYRQTMMQGLELLAYFRNRAPLDDSGMPKDRFSAEMPDATLATLKIQPSEPRDSAVYFCASGFGTGPYNEQFFGPGTRLTVL.

This sequence joins TRBV25-1 and TRBJ2-1; 13 bases agree with TRBD2. Unmatched junction bases numbered 3, after V lost 0 bases and J lost 4 bases. This CDR3 comprises 17 residues. CDR1 is MGHDK, CDR2 SYGVNS, per germline. CDR3 nucleotides: TGTGCCAGCAGTGAATATACTAGCGGGGGGGCTTACAATGAGCAGTTCTTC. This translates into CASSEYTSGGAYNEQFF.

The chain combines TRBV6-8 with TRBJ1-4; D not resolved. The CDR3 runs 14 residues. Germline V gene sequence: CDR1 MNHGY, CDR2 SAAAGT. V was trimmed by 10 bases and J by 2 bases, leaving 14 bases between them. CDR3 protein: CATRETWTNEKLFF. The CDR3 DNA reads TGTGCCACCCGAGAGACTTGGACTAATGAAAAACTGTTTTTT.

The CDR3 sequence is CATSDFGTDTGELFF. The CDR3 DNA reads TGTGCCACCAGTGACTTCGGGACAGACACCGGGGAGCTGTTTTTT. The rearrangement links TRBV24-1 to TRBJ2-2; 7 nucleotides align to TRBD1. CDR1 is KGHDR, CDR2 SFDVKD, per germline. This CDR3 has 15 residues. With 4 bases clipped from V and 3 bases from J, the junction kept 4 bases outside the gene matches.

This clonotype was detected a few times. The chain has TRBV6-5 and TRBJ2-1, with D perhaps TRBD1 (5 bases). With 2 bases removed from V and 7 bases from J, the gap between germline ends came to 12 bases. The CDR3 extends over 14 amino acids. The germline V gene encodes CDR1 MNHEY and CDR2 SVGAGI. The CDR3 is CASSYVGRVNEQFF. The CDR3 DNA sequence: TGTGCCAGCAGTTACGTGGGCAGGGTAAATGAGCAGTTCTTC.

CDR3 coding DNA: TGTGCCAGTACCGAGCGTTTGAACACTGAAGCTTTCTTT. Translating gives CASTERLNTEAFF. The chain joins TRBV19 to TRBJ1-1; D gene uncertain. This CDR3 is built from 13 residues. V lost 7 bases, J lost 0 bases, and 9 bases lay in between. Germline loops: CDR1 LNHDA, CDR2 SQIVND (reference sequence).

This clonotype was seen ten or more times. The rearrangement links TRBV7-6 to TRBJ2-1; 9 bases agree with TRBD2. This CDR3 is 14 amino acids long. V lost 8 bases to trimming and J lost 8 bases; unmatched junction nucleotides: 10. CDR1 SGHVS and CDR2 FNYEAQ come from the germline V gene. The CDR3: CASVSSGDQDEQFF. The CDR3 region has the DNA TGTGCCAGCGTGTCTAGCGGGGACCAAGATGAGCAGTTCTTC.

This chain connects TRBV6-1 to TRBJ1-2, with 9 bases that match TRBD1. Per the germline V gene, CDR1 is MNHNS and CDR2 is SASEGT. V was pared by 4 bases and J by 4 bases, with 10 bases of the junction left unmatched. This CDR3 spans 16 amino acids. CDR3 sequence (DNA): TGTGCCAGCAGTGTAGGAGCCTGGGACAGGGTCTATGGCTACACCTTC. As protein: CASSVGAWDRVYGYTF.

With regard to this clonotype: Being one base from a much bigger clone, this may be a read error. V gene TRBV7-2 combines with J gene TRBJ2-3, with 11 bases aligning to TRBD2. Germline V gene sequence: CDR1 SGHTA, CDR2 FQGNSA. The CDR3 totals 16 residues. The ends lost 5 bases at V and 1 base at J; junction bases unmatched: 5. The CDR3 region is CASSLSGGGGTDTQYF. In DNA form, the CDR3 reads TGTGCCAGCAGCCTTAGCGGGGGGGGGGGCACAGATACGCAGTATTTT.

The table lists this clonotype with a few counts. A read error may produce the germline difference seen at one junction end. V gene TRBV9 combines with J gene TRBJ1-2; D may be TRBD1 (5 bases). Germline values: CDR1 SGDLS, CDR2 YYNGEE. This CDR3 has 12 residues. Written as DNA, the CDR3 is TGTGCCAGCAGTGGTAGGGACGGGCAAGTCATCTTC. Translation gives CASSGRDGQVIF. Combining the CDR3 with reference TRBV9 and TRBJ1-2 gives the whole variable domain DSGVTQTPKHLITATGQRVTLRCSPRSGDLSVYWYQQSLDQGLQFLIQYYNGEERAKGNILERFSAQQFPDLHSELNLSSLELGDSALYFCASSGRDGQVIFGSGTRLTVV.

This clonotype was seen only once. A read error may be the cause here, since a much bigger clone is one base away. V is TRBV7-4 and J is TRBJ2-3; perhaps TRBD2 as D (6 bases). CDR3 length: 18 amino acids. Germline lookup yields CDR1 SGHVT and CDR2 SQSDAQ. CDR3 residues: CAGSLEGRGFYSTDTQYF. The CDR3 DNA sequence: TGTGCCGGCAGCTTAGAGGGGCGGGGCTTCTACAGCACAGATACGCAGTATTTT.

This clonotype was seen more than once but under ten times. This chain links TRBV6-1 with TRBJ2-7, with D perhaps matching TRBD2 (6 bases). This CDR3 is built from 11 residues. The germline V gene has CDR1 MNHNS and CDR2 SASEGT. V shed 10 bases and J shed 6 bases, with 13 bases lying between them. Here the CDR3 reads CATGRGGEQYF. The CDR3 DNA sequence: TGTGCCACAGGTAGGGGAGGCGAGCAGTACTTC.

This clonotype has just a few counts. The gene calls are TRBV10-3 and TRBJ1-2; D call uncertain. V was clipped by 0 bases and J by 2 bases, with 22 bases between them. The length of the CDR3 is 19 residues. The germline CDR1 and CDR2 sequences are ENHRY and SYGVKD. CDR3: CAISESIVNMAGYNYGYTF. The CDR3 DNA reads as TGTGCCATCAGTGAGTCGATCGTAAACATGGCCGGGTACAACTATGGCTACACCTTC.

The chain is built from TRBV27 and TRBJ2-1; 12 bases fit TRBD2. This CDR3 region has 18 residues. V dropped 0 bases and J dropped 10; count of bases not matched to a gene: 13. From germline, CDR1 is MNHEY and CDR2 SMNVEV (reference sequence). In DNA, the CDR3 is TGTGCCAGCAGTTTATCCGCCCCGGGACGGACTAGCGGGGTCGAGCAGTTCTTC. Translating it yields CASSLSAPGRTSGVEQFF.

V is TRBV3-1 and J is TRBJ2-5; D unclear. CDR3 length: 14 amino acids. The germline CDR1 and CDR2 sequences are LGHDT and YNNKEL (reference sequence). V dropped 0 bases and J dropped 9 bases, with 14 bases sitting between them. The CDR3 DNA is TGTGCCAGCAGCCAAGATAAGGCCTCAAGGGCCCAGTACTTC. It is translated as CASSQDKASRAQYF.